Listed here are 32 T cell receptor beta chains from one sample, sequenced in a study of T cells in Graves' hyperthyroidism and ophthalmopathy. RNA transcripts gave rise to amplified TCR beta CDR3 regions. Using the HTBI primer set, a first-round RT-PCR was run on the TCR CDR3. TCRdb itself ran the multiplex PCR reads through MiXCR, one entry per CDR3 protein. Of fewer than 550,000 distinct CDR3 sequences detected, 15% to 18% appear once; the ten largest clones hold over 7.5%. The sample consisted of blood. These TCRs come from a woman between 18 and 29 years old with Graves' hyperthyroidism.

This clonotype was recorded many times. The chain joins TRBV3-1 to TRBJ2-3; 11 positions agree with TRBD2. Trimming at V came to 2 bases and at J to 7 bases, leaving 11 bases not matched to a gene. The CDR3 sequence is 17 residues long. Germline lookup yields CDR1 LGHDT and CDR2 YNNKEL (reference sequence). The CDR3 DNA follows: TGTGCCAGCAGCCAACAACCGGGACTAGCGGCCGCGTATACGCAGTATTTT. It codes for CASSQQPGLAAAYTQYF.

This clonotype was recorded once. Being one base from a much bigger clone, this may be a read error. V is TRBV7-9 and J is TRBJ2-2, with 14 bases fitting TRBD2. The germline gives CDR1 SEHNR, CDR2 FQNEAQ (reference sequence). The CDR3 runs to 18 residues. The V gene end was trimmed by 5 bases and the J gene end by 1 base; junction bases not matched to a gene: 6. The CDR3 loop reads CASSPGTSGSENTGELFF. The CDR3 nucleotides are TGTGCCAGCAGCCCAGGGACTAGCGGGAGTGAGAACACCGGGGAGCTGTTTTTT.

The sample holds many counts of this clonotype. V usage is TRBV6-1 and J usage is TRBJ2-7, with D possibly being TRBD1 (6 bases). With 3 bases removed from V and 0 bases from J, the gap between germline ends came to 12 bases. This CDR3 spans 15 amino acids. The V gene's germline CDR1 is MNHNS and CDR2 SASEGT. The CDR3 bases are TGTGCCAGCAGTGAGGCGACAGGAAGCTCCTACGAGCAGTACTTC. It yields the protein CASSEATGSSYEQYF.

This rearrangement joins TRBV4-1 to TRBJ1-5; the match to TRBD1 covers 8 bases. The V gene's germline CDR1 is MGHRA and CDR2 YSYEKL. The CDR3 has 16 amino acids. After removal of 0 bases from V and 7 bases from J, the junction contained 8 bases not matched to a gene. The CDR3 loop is CASSQERQGALQPQHF. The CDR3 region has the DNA TGCGCCAGCAGCCAAGAGAGGCAGGGGGCGTTACAGCCCCAGCATTTT.

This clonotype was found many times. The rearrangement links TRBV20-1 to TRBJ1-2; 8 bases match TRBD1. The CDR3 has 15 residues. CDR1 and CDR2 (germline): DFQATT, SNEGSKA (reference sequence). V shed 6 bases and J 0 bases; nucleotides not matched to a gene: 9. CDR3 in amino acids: CSAPGQGQANYGYTF. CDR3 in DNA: TGCAGTGCCCCAGGACAGGGTCAAGCTAACTATGGCTACACCTTC.

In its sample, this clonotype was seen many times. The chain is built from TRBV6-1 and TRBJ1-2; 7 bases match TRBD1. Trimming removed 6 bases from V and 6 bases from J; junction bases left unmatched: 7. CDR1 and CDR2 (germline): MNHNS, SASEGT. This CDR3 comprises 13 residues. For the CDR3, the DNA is TGTGCCAGCAGCCCAGGGGGTTCGGATGGCTACACCTTC. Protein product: CASSPGGSDGYTF.

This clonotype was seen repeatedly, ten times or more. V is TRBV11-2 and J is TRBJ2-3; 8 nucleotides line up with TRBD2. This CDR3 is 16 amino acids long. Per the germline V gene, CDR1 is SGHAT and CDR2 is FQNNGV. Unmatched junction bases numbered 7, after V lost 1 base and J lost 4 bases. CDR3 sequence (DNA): TGTGCCAGCAGCTTAGGGTCGGGGGGGAGCGCAGATACGCAGTATTTT. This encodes CASSLGSGGSADTQYF.

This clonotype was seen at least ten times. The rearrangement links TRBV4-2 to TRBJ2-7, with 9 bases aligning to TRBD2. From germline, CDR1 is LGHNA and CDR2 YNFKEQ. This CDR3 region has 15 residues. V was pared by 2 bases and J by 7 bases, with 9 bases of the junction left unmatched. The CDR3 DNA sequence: TGTGCCAGCAGCCAACCGGGACTAGCCGCGAGGGAGCAGTACTTC. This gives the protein CASSQPGLAAREQYF.

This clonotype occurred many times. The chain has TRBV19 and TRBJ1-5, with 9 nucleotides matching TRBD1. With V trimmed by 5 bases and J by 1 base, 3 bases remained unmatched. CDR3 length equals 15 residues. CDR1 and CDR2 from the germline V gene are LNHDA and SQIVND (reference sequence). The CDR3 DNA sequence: TGTGCCAGTAGTCGGACAGGGGTCAGCAATCAGCCCCAGCATTTT. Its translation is CASSRTGVSNQPQHF.

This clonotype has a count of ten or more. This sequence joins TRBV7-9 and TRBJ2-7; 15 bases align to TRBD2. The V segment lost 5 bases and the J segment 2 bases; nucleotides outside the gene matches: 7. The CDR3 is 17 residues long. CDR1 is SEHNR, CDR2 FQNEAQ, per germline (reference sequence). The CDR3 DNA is TGTGCCAGCAGCATGGGACTAGCGGGAGGCCTAGCCTACGAGCAGTACTTC. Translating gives CASSMGLAGGLAYEQYF.

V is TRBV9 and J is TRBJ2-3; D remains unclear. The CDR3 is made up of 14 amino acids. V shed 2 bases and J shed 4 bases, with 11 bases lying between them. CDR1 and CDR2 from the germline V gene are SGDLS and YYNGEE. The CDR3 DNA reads TGTGCCAGCAGCGTTGTGGGTCGGCCAGATACGCAGTATTTT. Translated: CASSVVGRPDTQYF.

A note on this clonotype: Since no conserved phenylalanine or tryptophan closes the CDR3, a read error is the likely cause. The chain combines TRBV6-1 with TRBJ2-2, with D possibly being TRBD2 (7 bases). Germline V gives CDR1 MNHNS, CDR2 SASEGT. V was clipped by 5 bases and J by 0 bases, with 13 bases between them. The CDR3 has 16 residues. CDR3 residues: CASSQGGGANTGELFS. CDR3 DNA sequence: TGTGCCAGCAGTCAAGGGGGGGGCGCGAACACCGGGGAGCTGTTTTCT.

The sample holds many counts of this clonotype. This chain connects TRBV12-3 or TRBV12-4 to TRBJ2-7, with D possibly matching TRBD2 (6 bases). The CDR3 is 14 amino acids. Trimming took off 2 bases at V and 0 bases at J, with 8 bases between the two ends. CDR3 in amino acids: CASSLSGLSYEQYF. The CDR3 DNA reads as TGTGCCAGCAGTTTAAGCGGGCTCTCCTACGAGCAGTACTTC.

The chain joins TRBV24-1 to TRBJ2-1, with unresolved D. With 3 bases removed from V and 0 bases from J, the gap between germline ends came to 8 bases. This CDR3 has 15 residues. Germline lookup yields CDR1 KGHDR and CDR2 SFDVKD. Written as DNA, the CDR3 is TGTGCCACCAGTGATGTAGCAACCTCCTACAATGAGCAGTTCTTC. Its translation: CATSDVATSYNEQFF.

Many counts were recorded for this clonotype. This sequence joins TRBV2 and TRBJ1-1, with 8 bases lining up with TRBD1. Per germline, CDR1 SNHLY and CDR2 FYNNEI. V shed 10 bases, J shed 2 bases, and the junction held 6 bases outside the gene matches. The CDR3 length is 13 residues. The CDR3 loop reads CAKDRVRNTEAFF. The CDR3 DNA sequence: TGTGCCAAGGACAGGGTGAGAAACACTGAAGCTTTCTTT.

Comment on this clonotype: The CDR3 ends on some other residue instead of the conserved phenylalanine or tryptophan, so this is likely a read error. In DNA, the CDR3 is TGTGCCAGCACGGGTGATTGGGAAGTGGCCGGGGAGCTGTTTCTT. Protein product: CASTGDWEVAGELFL. The genes are TRBV2 and TRBJ2-2; D not certain. Germline loops: CDR1 SNHLY, CDR2 FYNNEI. The CDR3 is made up of 15 amino acids. Trimming took off 7 bases at V and 6 bases at J, with 18 bases between the two ends.

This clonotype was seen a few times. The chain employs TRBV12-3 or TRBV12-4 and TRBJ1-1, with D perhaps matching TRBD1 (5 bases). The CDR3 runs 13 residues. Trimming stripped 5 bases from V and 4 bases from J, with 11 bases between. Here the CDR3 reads CASSRRATTEAFF. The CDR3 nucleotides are TGTGCCAGCAGTCGCAGGGCGACCACTGAAGCTTTCTTT.

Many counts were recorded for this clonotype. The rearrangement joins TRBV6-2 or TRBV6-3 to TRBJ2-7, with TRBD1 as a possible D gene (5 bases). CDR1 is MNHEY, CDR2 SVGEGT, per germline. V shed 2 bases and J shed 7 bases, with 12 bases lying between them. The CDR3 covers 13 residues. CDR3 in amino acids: CASSYDSSREQYF. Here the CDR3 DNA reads TGTGCCAGCAGTTACGACAGCTCCAGGGAGCAGTACTTC.

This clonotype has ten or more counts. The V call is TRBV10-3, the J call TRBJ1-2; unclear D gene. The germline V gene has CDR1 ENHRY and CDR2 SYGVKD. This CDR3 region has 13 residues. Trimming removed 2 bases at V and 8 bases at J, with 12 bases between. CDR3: CAISEVGNWGYTF. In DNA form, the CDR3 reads TGTGCCATCAGTGAGGTCGGAAATTGGGGCTACACCTTC.

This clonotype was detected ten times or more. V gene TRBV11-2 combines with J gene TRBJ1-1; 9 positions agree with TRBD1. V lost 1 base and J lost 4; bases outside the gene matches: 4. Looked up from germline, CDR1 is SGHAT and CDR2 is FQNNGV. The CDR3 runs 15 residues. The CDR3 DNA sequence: TGTGCCAGCAGCTTAGCCCAGACAGGGGGCACTGAAGCTTTCTTT. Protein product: CASSLAQTGGTEAFF.

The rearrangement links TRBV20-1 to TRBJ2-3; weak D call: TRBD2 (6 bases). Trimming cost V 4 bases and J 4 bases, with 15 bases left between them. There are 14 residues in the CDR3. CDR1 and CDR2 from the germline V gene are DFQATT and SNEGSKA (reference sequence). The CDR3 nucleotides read TGCAGTGCTATCCGCCGGGAGAATGCAGATACGCAGTATTTT. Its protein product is CSAIRRENADTQYF.

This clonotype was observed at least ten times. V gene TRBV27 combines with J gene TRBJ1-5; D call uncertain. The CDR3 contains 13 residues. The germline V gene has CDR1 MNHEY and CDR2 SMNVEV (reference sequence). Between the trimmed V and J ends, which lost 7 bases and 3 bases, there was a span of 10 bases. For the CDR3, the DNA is TGTGCCAGCAAGCGGGGTAACAATCAGCCCCAGCATTTT. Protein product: CASKRGNNQPQHF.

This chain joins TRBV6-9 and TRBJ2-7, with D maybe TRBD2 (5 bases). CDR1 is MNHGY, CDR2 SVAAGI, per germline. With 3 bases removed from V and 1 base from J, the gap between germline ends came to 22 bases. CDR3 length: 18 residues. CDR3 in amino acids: CASSYSKRESEQSYEQYF. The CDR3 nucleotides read TGTGCCAGCAGTTACTCGAAACGGGAATCAGAGCAATCCTACGAGCAGTACTTC.

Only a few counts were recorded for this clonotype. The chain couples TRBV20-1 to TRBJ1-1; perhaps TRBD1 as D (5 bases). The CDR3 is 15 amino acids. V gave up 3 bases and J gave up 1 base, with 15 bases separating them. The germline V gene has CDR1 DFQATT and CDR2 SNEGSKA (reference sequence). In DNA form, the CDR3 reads TGCAGTGCTAGTAGTCCGGGACTGACGAACACTGAAGCTTTCTTT. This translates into CSASSPGLTNTEAFF.

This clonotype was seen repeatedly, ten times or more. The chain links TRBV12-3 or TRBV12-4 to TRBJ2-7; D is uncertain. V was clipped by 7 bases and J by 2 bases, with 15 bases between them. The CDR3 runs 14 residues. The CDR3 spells CASTPGQEPYEQYF. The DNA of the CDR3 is TGTGCCAGCACGCCGGGCCAAGAGCCCTACGAGCAGTACTTC.

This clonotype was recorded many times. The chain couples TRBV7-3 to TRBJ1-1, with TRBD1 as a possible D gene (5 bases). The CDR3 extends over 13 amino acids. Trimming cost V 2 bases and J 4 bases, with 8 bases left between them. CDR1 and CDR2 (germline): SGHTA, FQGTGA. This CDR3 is CASSLLGATEAFF. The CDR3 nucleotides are TGTGCCAGCAGCTTACTAGGGGCCACTGAAGCTTTCTTT. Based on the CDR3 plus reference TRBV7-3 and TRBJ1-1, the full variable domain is GAGVSQTPSNKVTEKGKYVELRCDPISGHTALYWYRQSLGQGPEFLIYFQGTGAADDSGLPNDRFFAVRPEGSVSTLKIQRTERGDSAVYLCASSLLGATEAFFGQGTRLTVV.

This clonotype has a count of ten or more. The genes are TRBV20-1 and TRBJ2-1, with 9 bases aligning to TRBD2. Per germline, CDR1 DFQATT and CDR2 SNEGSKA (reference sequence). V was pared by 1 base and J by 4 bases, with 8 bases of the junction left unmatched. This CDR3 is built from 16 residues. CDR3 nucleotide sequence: TGCAGTGCTAGAGGACGCGGCGGGGGGGGTTACAATGAGCAGTTCTTC. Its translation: CSARGRGGGGYNEQFF.

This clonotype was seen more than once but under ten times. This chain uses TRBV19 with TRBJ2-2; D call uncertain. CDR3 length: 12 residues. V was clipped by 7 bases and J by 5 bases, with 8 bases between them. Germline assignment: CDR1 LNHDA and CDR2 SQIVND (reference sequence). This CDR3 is CASKLGTGELFF. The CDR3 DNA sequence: TGTGCCAGTAAATTGGGAACCGGGGAGCTGTTTTTT.

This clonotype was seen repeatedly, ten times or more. The CDR3 region has the DNA TGTGCCAGCAGTTTCAGGGTTTCTACAGATACGCAGTATTTT. This translates into CASSFRVSTDTQYF. The chain is built from TRBV28 and TRBJ2-3, with a tentative D call TRBD1 (5 bases). The germline V gene encodes CDR1 MDHEN and CDR2 SYDVKM. With 3 bases removed from V and 3 bases from J, the gap between germline ends came to 10 bases. The CDR3 spans 14 residues.

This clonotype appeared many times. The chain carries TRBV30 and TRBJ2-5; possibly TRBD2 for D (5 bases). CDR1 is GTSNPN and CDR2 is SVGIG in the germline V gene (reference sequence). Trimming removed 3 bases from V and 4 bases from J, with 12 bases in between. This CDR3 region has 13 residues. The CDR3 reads CAWRKEGVETQYF. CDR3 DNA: TGTGCCTGGAGAAAAGAGGGCGTAGAGACCCAGTACTTC.

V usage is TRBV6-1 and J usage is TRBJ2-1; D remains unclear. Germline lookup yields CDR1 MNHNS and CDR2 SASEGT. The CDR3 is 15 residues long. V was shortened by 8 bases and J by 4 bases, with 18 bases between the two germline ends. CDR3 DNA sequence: TGTGCCAGCTTGGTCACCCCGGCGTGGTACAATGAGCAGTTCTTC. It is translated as CASLVTPAWYNEQFF.

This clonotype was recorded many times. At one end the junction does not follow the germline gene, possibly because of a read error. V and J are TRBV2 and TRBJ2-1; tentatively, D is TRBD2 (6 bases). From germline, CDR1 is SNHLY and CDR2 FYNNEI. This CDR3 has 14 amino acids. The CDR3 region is CASIWRGNYNERFF. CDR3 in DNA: TGTGCCAGCATTTGGAGGGGTAACTACAATGAGCGGTTCTTC.